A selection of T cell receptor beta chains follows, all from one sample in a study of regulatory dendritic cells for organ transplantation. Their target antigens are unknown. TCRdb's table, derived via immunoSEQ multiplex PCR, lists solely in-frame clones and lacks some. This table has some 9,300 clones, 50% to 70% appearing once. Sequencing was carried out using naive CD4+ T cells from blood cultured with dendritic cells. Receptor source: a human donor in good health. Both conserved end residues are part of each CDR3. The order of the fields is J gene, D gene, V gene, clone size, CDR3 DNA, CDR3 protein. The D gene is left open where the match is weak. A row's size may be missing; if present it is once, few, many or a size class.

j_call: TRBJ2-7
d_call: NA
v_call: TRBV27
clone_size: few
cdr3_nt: TGTGCCCGTGAGACACGAAGCTCCTACGAGCAGTACTTC
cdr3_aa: CARETRSSYEQYF

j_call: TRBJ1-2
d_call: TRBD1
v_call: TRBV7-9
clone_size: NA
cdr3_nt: TGTGCCAGCAGCCCCGGACAGGCGAACTATGGCTACACCTTC
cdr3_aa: CASSPGQANYGYTF

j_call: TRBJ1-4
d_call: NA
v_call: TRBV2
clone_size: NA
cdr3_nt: TGTGCCAGCAGCAGGGACAATAATGAAAAACTGTTTTTT
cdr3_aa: CASSRDNNEKLFF

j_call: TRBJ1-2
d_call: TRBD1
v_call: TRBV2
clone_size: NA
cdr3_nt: TGTGCCAGCAGTGGGGGACAGGAAACTTATGGCTACACCTTC
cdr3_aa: CASSGGQETYGYTF

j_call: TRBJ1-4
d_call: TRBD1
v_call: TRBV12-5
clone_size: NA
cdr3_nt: TGTGCTAGTGGGCAAGGGGGCTCTAATGAAAAACTGTTTTTT
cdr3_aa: CASGQGGSNEKLFF

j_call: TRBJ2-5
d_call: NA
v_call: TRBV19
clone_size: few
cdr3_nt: TGTGCCAGTAGTAGGAGGGGATCCCAAGAGACCCAGTACTTC
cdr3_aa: CASSRRGSQETQYF

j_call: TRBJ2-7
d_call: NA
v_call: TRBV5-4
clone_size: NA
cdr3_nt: TGTGCCAGCAGCCCTCAGGAGGGGTCCTACGAGCAGTACTTC
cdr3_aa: CASSPQEGSYEQYF

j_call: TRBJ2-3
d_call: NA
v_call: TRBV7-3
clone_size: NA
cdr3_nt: TGTGCCAGCAGCTCCGGGGGGCCCACAGATACGCAGTATTTT
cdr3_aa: CASSSGGPTDTQYF

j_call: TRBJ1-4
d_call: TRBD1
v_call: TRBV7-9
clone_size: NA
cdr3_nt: TGTGCCAGCAGCTTATCGGACAGGGACGTAGAAAAACTGTTTTTT
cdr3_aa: CASSLSDRDVEKLFF

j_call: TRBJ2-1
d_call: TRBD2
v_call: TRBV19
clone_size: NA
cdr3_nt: TGTGCCAGTAGTATGGGCGGGGGTACCTACAATGAGCAGTTCTTC
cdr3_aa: CASSMGGGTYNEQFF

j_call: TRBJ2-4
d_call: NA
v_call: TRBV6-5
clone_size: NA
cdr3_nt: TGTGCCAGCAGACTAACTGGAGCCAAAAACATTCAGTACTTC
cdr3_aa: CASRLTGAKNIQYF

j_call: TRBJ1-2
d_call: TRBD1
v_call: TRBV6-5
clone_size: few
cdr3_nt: TGTGCCAGCAGTTACGCCGGGACAGGGGATGGCTACACCTTC
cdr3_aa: CASSYAGTGDGYTF

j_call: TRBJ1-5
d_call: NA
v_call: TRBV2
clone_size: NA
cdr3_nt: TGTGCCAGCAGCTTTCTAGGTAGCAATCAGCCCCAGCATTTT
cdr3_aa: CASSFLGSNQPQHF

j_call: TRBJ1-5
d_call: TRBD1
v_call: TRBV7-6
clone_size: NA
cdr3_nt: TGTGCCAGCAGCTTGGGACAGGTCTCTGGCAATCAGCCCCAGCATTTT
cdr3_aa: CASSLGQVSGNQPQHF

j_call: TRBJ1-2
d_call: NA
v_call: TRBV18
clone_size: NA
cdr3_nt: TGTGCCAGCTCACCACTGACATCCTATGGCTACACCTTC
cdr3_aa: CASSPLTSYGYTF

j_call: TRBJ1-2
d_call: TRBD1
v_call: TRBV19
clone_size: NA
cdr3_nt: TGTGCCAGTAGTATAGTAGGGGGCGCCTATGGCTACACCTTC
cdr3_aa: CASSIVGGAYGYTF

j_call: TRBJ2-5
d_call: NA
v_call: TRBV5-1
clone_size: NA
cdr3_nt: TGCGCCAGCAGCTTGACGGGGGGCGTAACGAAGACCCAGTACTTC
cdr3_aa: CASSLTGGVTKTQYF

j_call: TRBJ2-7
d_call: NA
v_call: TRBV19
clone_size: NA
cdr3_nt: TGTGCCAGTAGTTCGGAGGCGGCGAGCTACGAGCAGTACTTC
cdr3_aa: CASSSEAASYEQYF

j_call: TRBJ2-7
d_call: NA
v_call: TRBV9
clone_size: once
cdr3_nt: TGTGCCAGCAGCGTAGGCGGCGCCGGGATGCCTTACGAGCAGTACTTC
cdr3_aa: CASSVGGAGMPYEQYF

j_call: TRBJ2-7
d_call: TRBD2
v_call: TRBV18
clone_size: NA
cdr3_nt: TGTGCCAGCTCATCCGGGGGGGCAGGGGAGTACGAGCAGTACTTC
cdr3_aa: CASSSGGAGEYEQYF

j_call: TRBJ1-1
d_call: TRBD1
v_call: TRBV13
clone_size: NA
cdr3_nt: TGTGCCAGCAGCGTAACAGGGGGTGCTGAAGCTTTCTTT
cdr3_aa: CASSVTGGAEAFF

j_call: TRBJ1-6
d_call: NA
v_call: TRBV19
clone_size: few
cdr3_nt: TGTGCCAGTAGTATTGACAGGTATAATTCACCCCTCCACTTT
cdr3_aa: CASSIDRYNSPLHF

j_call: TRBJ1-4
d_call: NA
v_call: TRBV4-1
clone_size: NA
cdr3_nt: TGCGCCAGCAGCCAGATGGGGCTCAATGAAAAACTGTTTTTT
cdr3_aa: CASSQMGLNEKLFF

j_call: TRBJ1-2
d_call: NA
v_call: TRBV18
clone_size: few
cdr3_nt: TGTGCCAGCTCACCCGCCGGAGTATCTAACTATGGCTACACCTTC
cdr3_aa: CASSPAGVSNYGYTF

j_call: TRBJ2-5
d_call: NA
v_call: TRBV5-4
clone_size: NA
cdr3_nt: TGTGCCAGCAGCTTGGAACGGGGTGGTAAGACCCAGTACTTC
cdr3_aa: CASSLERGGKTQYF

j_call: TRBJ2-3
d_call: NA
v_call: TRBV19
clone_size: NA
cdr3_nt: TGTGCCAGTAGTCCTAATGCGCGCACAGATACGCAGTATTTT
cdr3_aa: CASSPNARTDTQYF

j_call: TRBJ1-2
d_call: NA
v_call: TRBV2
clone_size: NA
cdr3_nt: TGTGCCAGCAGTGATCAGTCCTTCCCTGACCCGCGGTCCTATGGCTACACCTTC
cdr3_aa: CASSDQSFPDPRSYGYTF